These 32 T cell receptor beta chains were all obtained from the same sample, sequenced in a study of beta chain features in type 1 diabetes. The study's findings and limits: Researchers report that Type 1 diabetes patients had moderately but significantly shorter TCRB CDR3s across all four CD4+ subsets.

The isolated RNA, all of it, was reverse transcribed, so expressed TCRB transcripts were what got sequenced. Repertoires were generated with immunoSEQ multiplex PCR, while TCRdb's copy carries only in-frame clones and drops some. This table holds 680,000 or so clones, 13% found once. No cognate antigen is known for these TCRs. Sequencing used naive CD4+ T cells from blood. The origin of the receptors is a young man with type 1 diabetes.

This clone appeared a few times. This sequence joins TRBV29-1 and TRBJ1-2, with 9 bases matching TRBD1. Germline CDR1 reads SQVTM; CDR2 reads ANQGSEA. V trimming: 7 bases; J trimming: 0 bases; junction bases outside the gene matches: 6. CDR3 length: 14 amino acids. CDR3 in amino acids: CSAGTGNPNYGYTF. CDR3 nucleotide sequence: TGCAGCGCTGGGACAGGGAATCCTAACTATGGCTACACCTTC.

This clone has a handful of counts. The chain has TRBV2 and TRBJ1-4; D remains unclear. Trimming cost V 3 bases and J 8 bases, with 10 bases left between them. The CDR3 loop spans 13 amino acids. In germline, CDR1 is SNHLY, CDR2 FYNNEI. CDR3 loop: CASSDQVGEKLFF. For the CDR3, the DNA is TGTGCCAGCAGTGATCAGGTCGGGGAAAAACTGTTTTTT.

This clone was seen only a few times. J is TRBJ2-3 and V is TRBV7-2; D is possibly TRBD1 (6 bases). This CDR3 is 14 amino acids long. Germline CDR1 is SGHTA and CDR2 is FQGNSA. With 5 bases removed from V and 5 bases from J, the gap between germline ends came to 14 bases. The CDR3 nucleotides are TGTGCCAGCAGCCCGGGACACATAGGAGATACGCAGTATTTT. Residues: CASSPGHIGDTQYF.

This clone was counted between two and nine times. Additional DNA sequences in this sample encode the identical CDR3. The CDR3 DNA sequence: TGTGCCAGCAGCTGGACAGGGGCTTACGAGCAGTACTTC. It specifies CASSWTGAYEQYF. This sequence joins TRBV28 and TRBJ2-7; 9 bases match TRBD1. CDR1 MDHEN and CDR2 SYDVKM come from the germline V gene. V trimming: 6 bases; J trimming: 4 bases; junction bases outside the gene matches: 4. The CDR3 runs 13 residues.

This chain joins TRBV25-1 and TRBJ1-1, with 9 bases that match TRBD1. CDR3 length: 15 amino acids. CDR1 is MGHDK and CDR2 is SYGVNS in the germline V gene. V lost 2 bases and J lost 0; bases outside the gene matches: 1. For the CDR3, the DNA is TGTGCCAGCAGTGAACACAGGGGGCTGAACACTGAAGCTTTCTTT. It translates to CASSEHRGLNTEAFF.

There are a few counts of this clone. The chain is built from TRBV5-4 and TRBJ2-7; TRBD1 matches at 9 bases. Germline V gene lookup returns CDR1 SGHNT and CDR2 YYREEE (reference sequence). The V and J ends lost 4 bases and 2 bases, in that order; junction bases with no gene match: 7. The CDR3 consists of 15 residues. The CDR3 DNA follows: TGTGCCAGCAGCCGCCCGGGACAGGGTGCCTACGAGCAGTACTTC. Translating it yields CASSRPGQGAYEQYF.

This chain connects TRBV2 to TRBJ2-7; 7 nucleotides match TRBD1. The CDR3 covers 12 residues. After removal of 7 bases from V and 7 bases from J, the junction contained 7 bases not matched to a gene. Germline V gives CDR1 SNHLY, CDR2 FYNNEI. The CDR3 region has the DNA TGTGCCAGCATAGAGGGGGCGTATGAGCAGTACTTC. Translation: CASIEGAYEQYF.

A few counts support this clone. The V call is TRBV14, the J call TRBJ2-2; the match to TRBD1 covers 7 bases. CDR3 length equals 14 residues. V lost 5 bases to trimming and J lost 0 bases; unmatched junction nucleotides: 0. Looked up from germline, CDR1 is SGHDN and CDR2 is FVKESK. CDR3 in DNA: TGTGCCAGCAGCGGGACAGCGAACACCGGGGAGCTGTTTTTT. Its translation is CASSGTANTGELFF. The full variable domain, its missing parts supplied by reference TRBV14 and TRBJ2-2, is EAGVTQFPSHSVIEKGQTVTLRCDPISGHDNLYWYRRVMGKEIKFLLHFVKESKQDESGMPNNRFLAERTGGTYSTLKVQPAELEDSGVYFCASSGTANTGELFFGEGSRLTVL.

As concerns this clone: This specimen includes other DNA sequences encoding the same CDR3. V is TRBV28 and J is TRBJ1-2; maybe TRBD1 (5 bases). Looked up from germline, CDR1 is MDHEN and CDR2 is SYDVKM. V lost 5 bases and J lost 5, with 9 bases in between. The CDR3 has 12 residues. CDR3 amino acids: CASSLGTYGYTF. DNA for the CDR3: TGTGCCAGCAGTCTAGGGACGTATGGCTACACCTTC.

The V gene is TRBV7-3, the J gene TRBJ1-6, with a tentative D call TRBD1 (5 bases). V was pared by 5 bases and J by 6 bases, with 8 bases between. Germline V lookup: CDR1 SGHTA, CDR2 FQGTGA. The CDR3 contains 13 residues. The CDR3 protein is CASSPGPNSPLHF. The CDR3 DNA reads TGTGCCAGCAGCCCGGGACCTAATTCACCCCTCCACTTT.

The rearrangement links TRBV7-9 to TRBJ1-6, with D unclear. V shed 6 bases and J shed 0 bases, with 12 bases lying between them. The V gene's germline CDR1 is SEHNR and CDR2 FQNEAQ (reference sequence). The length of the CDR3 is 16 residues. CDR3 in amino acids: CASSPEGTSYNSPLHF. The CDR3 DNA follows: TGTGCCAGCAGTCCCGAGGGAACCTCCTATAATTCACCCCTCCACTTT.

This clone was counted only a few times. This chain uses TRBV6-5 with TRBJ1-2, with 9 positions matching TRBD1. The CDR3 has 14 amino acids. V dropped 5 bases and J dropped 6; count of bases not matched to a gene: 7. Germline CDR1 is MNHEY and CDR2 is SVGAGI. CDR3 in DNA: TGTGCCAGCAGTAGCTCTAGGACAGGGGATGGCTACACCTTC. Protein: CASSSSRTGDGYTF.

The V gene is TRBV29-1, the J gene TRBJ2-1, with TRBD1 matching 7 bases. CDR1 is SQVTM, CDR2 ANQGSEA, per germline. With 5 bases clipped from V and 8 bases from J, the junction kept 3 bases outside the gene matches. The CDR3 has 11 residues. This CDR3 is CSVRQGHEQFF. In nucleotides, the CDR3 is TGCAGCGTTCGACAGGGCCATGAGCAGTTCTTC.

The chain carries TRBV6-6 and TRBJ1-5; D gene uncertain. The CDR3 sequence is 12 residues long. The germline gives CDR1 MNHNY, CDR2 SVGAGI (reference sequence). V was pared by 6 bases and J by 5 bases, with 8 bases between. CDR3 sequence reads: CASSLDDQPQHF. CDR3 coding DNA: TGTGCCAGCAGCTTGGACGATCAGCCCCAGCATTTT.

This clone has a handful of counts. The rearrangement links TRBV6-5 to TRBJ2-5; 13 bases agree with TRBD2. TRBJ2-7 matches the DNA end more closely, so the J call is doubtful. The CDR3 runs to 15 residues. CDR1 and CDR2 from the germline V gene are MNHEY and SVGAGI. CDR3 sequence (DNA): TGTGCCAGCACTGTGACTAGCGGGGGGACCTACGAGCAGTACTTC. Protein product: CASTVTSGGTYEQYF.

This clone was detected only a few times. The rearrangement uses TRBV9 and TRBJ1-1; no clear D. The length of the CDR3 is 11 residues. The germline gives CDR1 SGDLS, CDR2 YYNGEE. V lost 5 bases to trimming and J lost 7 bases, with 9 bases between them. The CDR3 is CASSITDEAFF. The CDR3 DNA is TGTGCCAGCAGTATAACAGATGAAGCTTTCTTT.

In its sample, this clone was seen a few times. The gene calls are TRBV6-6 and TRBJ1-5; no definite D call. With 8 bases removed from V and 3 bases from J, the gap between germline ends came to 14 bases. Germline lookup yields CDR1 MNHNY and CDR2 SVGAGI (reference sequence). The CDR3 runs to 14 residues. In DNA form, the CDR3 reads TGTGCCAGCTCTCGGGCGGACGACAATCAGCCCCAGCATTTT. Its translation: CASSRADDNQPQHF.

This clone was seen a handful of times. One junction end disagrees with the germline gene, perhaps due to a read error. The V and J genes are TRBV7-7 and TRBJ2-5; D unresolved. The V gene's germline CDR1 is SSHAT and CDR2 FNYEAQ (reference sequence). The CDR3 has 13 residues. The CDR3 DNA sequence: TGTGCTAGCAGCGAAACCTCCGAAGAGACCCAGTACTTC. Amino acids: CASSETSEETQYF.

In the case of this clone: Other DNA variants within this sample encode the same CDR3. This sequence joins TRBV10-3 and TRBJ1-1; 8 positions match TRBD1. This CDR3 has 13 residues. The germline CDR1 and CDR2 sequences are ENHRY and SYGVKD. Trimming took 6 bases from V and 1 from J; bases not matched to a gene: 1. CDR3 DNA sequence: TGTGCCATCAGGACAGGGGAGAACACTGAAGCTTTCTTT. Its protein is CAIRTGENTEAFF.

J is TRBJ1-1 and V is TRBV12-5, with TRBD1 as a possible D gene (5 bases). Germline V lookup: CDR1 LGHNT, CDR2 FRNRAP. The V end lost 2 bases, the J end lost 1 base, and 8 bases lay between the germline ends. CDR3 length equals 14 residues. CDR3 residues: CASGLRGQNTEAFF. The CDR3 DNA follows: TGTGCTAGTGGTTTGAGGGGTCAGAACACTGAAGCTTTCTTT.

The gene calls are TRBV28 and TRBJ2-3; 7 nucleotides match TRBD2. Looked up from germline, CDR1 is MDHEN and CDR2 is SYDVKM. This CDR3 is 14 amino acids long. Trimming cost V 6 bases and J 1 base; bases outside gene matches: 4. The DNA for the CDR3 is TGTGCCAGCAGGACCCGGGGGGGCACAGATACGCAGTATTTT. It yields the protein CASRTRGGTDTQYF. The full variable domain, with the rest looked up from reference TRBV28 and TRBJ2-3, is DVKVTQSSRYLVKRTGEKVFLECVQDMDHENMFWYRQDPGLGLRLIYFSYDVKMKEKGDIPEGYSVSREKKERFSLILESASTNQTSMYLCASRTRGGTDTQYFGPGTRLTVL.

This clone was picked up a small number of times. The gene calls are TRBV5-4 and TRBJ2-1, with 7 bases aligning to TRBD1. With V trimmed by 0 bases and J by 4 bases, 7 bases remained unmatched. The V gene's germline CDR1 is SGHNT and CDR2 YYREEE (reference sequence). The CDR3 extends over 16 amino acids. DNA of the CDR3: TGTGCCAGCAGCTTGGCTCGGGACAGTATATACAATGAGCAGTTCTTC. It is translated as CASSLARDSIYNEQFF. Full variable domain (remainder filled in from reference TRBV5-4 and TRBJ2-1): ETGVTQSPTHLIKTRGQQVTLRCSSQSGHNTVSWYQQALGQGPQFIFQYYREEENGRGNFPPRFSGLQFPNYSSELNVNALELDDSALYLCASSLARDSIYNEQFFGPGTRLTVL.

This clone was seen more than once but under ten times. Here the CDR3 DNA reads TGTGCCACCAGCAGAGGATATACAGGGGACGGCACAGATACGCAGTATTTT. Amino acids: CATSRGYTGDGTDTQYF. The V gene is TRBV15, the J gene TRBJ2-3, with 7 bases aligning to TRBD1. V lost 1 base, J lost 1 base, and 8 bases stayed unmatched. The CDR3 has 17 amino acids. The germline V gene has CDR1 LNHNV and CDR2 YYDKDF (reference sequence).

This clone has more than one count but fewer than ten. The chain links TRBV6-5 to TRBJ2-3, with a tentative D call TRBD2 (5 bases). This CDR3 region has 11 residues. Germline V gene sequence: CDR1 MNHEY, CDR2 SVGAGI. With 4 bases removed from V and 9 bases from J, the gap between germline ends came to 8 bases. The CDR3 sequence: CASSSGETQYF. The CDR3 DNA reads TGTGCCAGCAGTTCCGGGGAGACGCAGTATTTT.

The V gene is TRBV25-1, the J gene TRBJ1-1, with 10 bases identical to TRBD1. The germline V gene has CDR1 MGHDK and CDR2 SYGVNS. The trim removed 10 bases at V and 6 bases at J, leaving 17 bases unmatched. The CDR3 extends over 16 amino acids. The CDR3 loop is CATSPPDRGRWAEAFF. CDR3 in DNA: TGTGCCACGTCCCCCCCCGACAGGGGGCGGTGGGCTGAAGCTTTCTTT.

This sequence joins TRBV29-1 and TRBJ2-3; no clear D. Germline CDR1 and CDR2: SQVTM and ANQGSEA. With 4 bases removed from V and 4 bases from J, the gap between germline ends came to 15 bases. The CDR3 has 14 residues. CDR3 DNA sequence: TGCAGCGTTGCAAGAGAGTACCCCGCAGATACGCAGTATTTT. It specifies CSVAREYPADTQYF.

A few counts support this clone. This chain links TRBV4-1 with TRBJ1-5; possible D gene TRBD1, 5 bases. Germline CDR1 reads MGHRA; CDR2 reads YSYEKL. V lost 0 bases and J lost 2, with 20 bases in between. The CDR3 has 19 residues. CDR3 loop: CASSQDGARRGVGNQPQHF. The CDR3 DNA is TGCGCCAGCAGCCAAGATGGGGCTCGCCGGGGGGTCGGCAATCAGCCCCAGCATTTT.

This clone was found a few times. The chain's CDR3 is CASSLGLGQGVSPLHF. For the CDR3, the DNA is TGTGCCAGCAGCTTAGGCCTAGGACAGGGGGTTTCACCCCTCCACTTT. This chain uses TRBV13 with TRBJ1-6, with 10 bases aligning to TRBD1. Germline CDR1 reads PRHDT; CDR2 reads FYEKMQ (reference sequence). The CDR3 covers 16 residues. Trimming removed 0 bases from V and 9 bases from J; junction bases left unmatched: 5.

This clone was detected a few times. The chain combines TRBV15 with TRBJ1-4; tentatively, D is TRBD1 (5 bases). The CDR3 runs to 16 residues. Deletions cut 0 bases from V and 6 bases from J, with 14 bases between. CDR1 is LNHNV and CDR2 is YYDKDF in the germline V gene (reference sequence). The DNA for the CDR3 is TGTGCCACCAGCAGAGATCACGGGGCAGGGCATGAAAAACTGTTTTTT. This encodes CATSRDHGAGHEKLFF.

J is TRBJ2-1 and V is TRBV9; 9 bases are shared with TRBD2. Germline trimming cut 0 bases from V and 8 bases from J; bases unmatched to any gene: 12. The CDR3 has 17 amino acids. Per germline, CDR1 SGDLS and CDR2 YYNGEE. The CDR3 sequence is CASSVGAMGGGADEQFF. The CDR3 region has the DNA TGTGCCAGCAGCGTAGGAGCCATGGGCGGGGGGGCCGATGAGCAGTTCTTC.

This chain joins TRBV19 and TRBJ1-1; D may be TRBD1 (6 bases). Trimming stripped 7 bases from V and 1 base from J, with 13 bases between. The CDR3 is 14 amino acids. Germline V CDR1 and CDR2: LNHDA, SQIVND (reference sequence). The CDR3 DNA reads as TGTGCCAGTATCGGGCTAGGGGGGAACACTGAAGCTTTCTTT. Its protein product is CASIGLGGNTEAFF. The variable domain in full, completed from reference TRBV19 and TRBJ1-1, reads DGGITQSPKYLFRKEGQNVTLSCEQNLNHDAMYWYRQDPGQGLRLIYYSQIVNDFQKGDIAEGYSVSREKKESFPLTVTSAQKNPTAFYLCASIGLGGNTEAFFGQGTRLTVV.

V is TRBV5-1 and J is TRBJ1-5; TRBD1 matches at 7 bases. The CDR3 contains 15 residues. After removal of 5 bases from V and 3 bases from J, the junction contained 8 bases not matched to a gene. The germline CDR1 and CDR2 sequences are SGHRS and YFSETQ. Written as DNA, the CDR3 is TGCGCCAGCAGTTCCGGGACAGCGGACAATCAGCCCCAGCATTTT. This gives the protein CASSSGTADNQPQHF.